This record concerns one TCR beta chain sequence. The data are from a study of T cell responses to AZD1222 COVID-19 vaccine. Per germline, CDR1 SGHRS and CDR2 YFSETQ. The CDR3 totals 14 residues. The V end was cut by 6 bases, the J end by 1 base, with 10 bases between. Sequenced by immunoSEQ multiplex PCR; TCRdb stores in-frame clones only, minus some. Among around 140,000 clones, 85% to 95% were seen once, and the ten largest hold 4% to 5.5%. J is TRBJ2-2 and V is TRBV5-1; D is possibly TRBD1 or TRBD2 (5 bases each). This sample comprised peripheral blood, obtained on day 0 of AZD1222 vaccination. The receptor comes from an adult in good health. CDR3 amino acids: CASMGTVNTGELFF. CDR3 nucleotide sequence: TGCGCCAGCATGGGGACGGTGAACACCGGGGAGCTGTTTTTT.